This T cell receptor beta chain derives from a study of identifying expanded T cells in peripheral blood. Study results and limitations: Across healthy donors, higher total template counts meant significantly greater approximately two-week count variance. Roughly 1.2 clones differed between technical replicates, versus about 15 and 19 over time.

Generated by immunoSEQ multiplex PCR, the TCRdb table keeps only in-frame clones and is missing some. The table lists 100,000 or so clones, 80% to 90% of them singletons, with 5.5% to 6.5% in the top ten. In regard to this clone: Its cognate antigen is unknown.

The V end lost 7 bases, the J end lost 11 bases, and 30 bases lay between the germline ends. The CDR3 is 17 residues long. Germline assignment: CDR1 SGHNT and CDR2 YENEEA. The material sequenced was blood. This chain connects TRBV11-3 to TRBJ2-1, with D perhaps matching TRBD1 or TRBD2 (5 bases each). This TCR was recovered from a person aged 18 to 69 in good health. Written as DNA, the CDR3 is TGTGCCAGCACCCCAAAGTCAAGATTCGGCGAGTGGGGGAAGCAGTTCTTC. This encodes CASTPKSRFGEWGKQFF.